The TCR beta chain under discussion was sequenced for a study of cytomegalovirus exposure and HLA in healthy donors. Overall study findings and caveats: A later analysis found most CMV-associated TCR beta chains apparently HLA-restricted. In an earlier analysis, about 87% or about 30%: the productive usage of most TCR beta V segments.

CDR1 is MNHEY, CDR2 SVGAGI, per germline. V dropped 11 bases and J dropped 0 bases, with 17 bases sitting between them. CDR3 length: 14 residues. A note on this clone: Its antigen is not known.

Primers: 60 Vbeta forward and 13 Jbeta reverse. Libraries were prepared by immunoSEQ multiplex PCR; TCRdb keeps only in-frame clonotypes and omits some of them. The repertoire consists of about 100,000 clones, with about 75% occurring once and the leading ten covering roughly 14%. Specimen: PBMCs. This rearrangement joins TRBV6-5 to TRBJ2-7; D gene uncertain. The TCR comes from a male donor in good health and CMV-seropositive. The CDR3 reads CAARLASSSYEQYF. The CDR3 region has the DNA TGTGCCGCCCGTTTGGCATCCAGCTCCTACGAGCAGTACTTC.